What follows is one T cell receptor (beta chain) and its context. Authors' data handling: Researchers report that nucleated cell counts were estimated from reference gene primer amplification. Using immunoSEQ multiplex PCR, the repertoire was profiled, and TCRdb retains in-frame clones only, with some absent. V and J calls and clone size are copied from that table; D and trimming were computed from the DNA. The table has over 150,000 clones, roughly 80% seen once. The data were obtained in a study of blood T cell repertoires in COVID-19. As for the study in general: The samples span acute and convalescent COVID-19 from the United States, Italy and Spain. T cells, B-cell-depleted T cells, or PBMCs provided the cDNA or gDNA that served as material.

The CDR3 is made up of 13 amino acids. Per germline, CDR1 GTSNPN and CDR2 SVGIG (reference sequence). V lost 5 bases and J 5 bases, leaving 14 bases between the germline ends. Sequencing input: peripheral blood. The source of this sequence is a woman in her fifties or sixties with acute or convalescent COVID-19. This sequence joins TRBV30 and TRBJ2-3; D remains unclear. CDR3 region: CAWGPRYEDTQYF. The DNA of the CDR3 is TGTGCCTGGGGGCCCCGGTATGAAGATACGCAGTATTTT.